The text below deals with one T cell receptor (beta chain). The antigen is not known. TCRdb independently ran MiXCR on the 5' RACE reads; one entry per CDR3 protein. The sample yields some 350,000 distinct CDR3 sequences, 13% seen once. The data were taken from a study of T-cell memory formation after mild COVID-19. As for the study in general: TCR clusters were largely donor specific.

General study points: Pre-infection memory already had some responding clones, implying cross-reactive memory joined. Nothing confirmed that second-wave clones peaking on day 37 were specific for SARS-CoV-2. Chiefly within CM and EM were the contracting CD4+ clones; CD8+ ones were within EMRA.

Germline CDR1 is SEHNR and CDR2 is FQNEAQ (reference sequence). V was pared by 3 bases and J by 3 bases, with 8 bases between. The CDR3 runs 13 residues. Input material: PBMCs or a T cell subset sorted from them (not recorded which). The rearrangement uses TRBV7-9 and TRBJ1-2; D unresolved. The source is a man between 18 and 29 years old who had mild COVID-19 (a few samples of this study predate the infection). Cell type and time point are not known. CDR3 amino acids: CASSLDLDYGYTF. The CDR3 DNA follows: TGTGCCAGCAGCTTGGATTTGGACTATGGCTACACCTTC.